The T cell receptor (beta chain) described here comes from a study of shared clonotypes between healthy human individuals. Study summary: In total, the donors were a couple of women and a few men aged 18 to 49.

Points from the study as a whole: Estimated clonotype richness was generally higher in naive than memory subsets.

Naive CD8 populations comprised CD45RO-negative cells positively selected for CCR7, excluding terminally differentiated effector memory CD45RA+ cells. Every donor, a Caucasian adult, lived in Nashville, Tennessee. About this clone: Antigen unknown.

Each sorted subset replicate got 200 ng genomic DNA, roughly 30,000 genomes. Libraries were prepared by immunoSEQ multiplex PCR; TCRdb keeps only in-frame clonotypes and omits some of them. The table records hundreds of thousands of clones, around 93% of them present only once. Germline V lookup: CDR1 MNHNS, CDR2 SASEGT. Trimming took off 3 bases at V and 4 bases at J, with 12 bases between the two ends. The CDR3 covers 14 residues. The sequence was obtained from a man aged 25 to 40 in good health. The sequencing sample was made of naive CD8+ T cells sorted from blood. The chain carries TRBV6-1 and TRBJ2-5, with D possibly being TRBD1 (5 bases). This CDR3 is CASSDRAGRETQYF. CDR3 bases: TGTGCCAGCAGTGATCGGGCAGGGCGAGAGACCCAGTACTTC.